The clone carrying this T cell receptor (beta chain) was seen a handful of times. The antigen remains undetermined. TCR alpha and TCR beta cDNA libraries carrying sample barcodes and UMIs were produced by 5'RACE using constant-segment primers. TCRdb re-called the 5' RACE reads with MiXCR, one entry per CDR3 protein. The profile shows 540,000 or so distinct CDR3 sequences, 20% of them singletons. The CDR3 contains 16 residues. Germline CDR1 SGHRS, CDR2 YFSETQ. Unmatched junction bases numbered 10, after V lost 5 bases and J lost 6 bases. The entry originates in a study of T-cell memory formation after mild COVID-19. Study-wide background: The TCR clusters were mostly specific to one donor.

Whole-study results and caveats: Day 15 to 85 contractors were CD4/CD8 balanced; later expanders leaned CD4+.

The specimen sequenced was PBMCs or a T cell subset sorted from them (not recorded which). The rearrangement uses TRBV5-1 and TRBJ2-7; 14 bases are a match to TRBD2. The sequence derives from an adult woman who had mild COVID-19 (a few samples of this study predate the infection). Cell type and time point are not known. DNA for the CDR3: TGCGCCAGCAGTACGCTTGGGACTAGCGGGGGTGGCGAGCAGTACTTC. As protein: CASSTLGTSGGGEQYF.